The T cell receptor beta chain under discussion was sequenced for a study of cytomegalovirus exposure and HLA in healthy donors (TCRdb year 2017). About the investigation overall: According to an earlier analysis of 587 of the donors, about 179 million T cells yielded some 120 million unique TCR beta sequences and around 300 Gb of sequence data. An early release that covered roughly 600 HLA-typed donors contained about 300 gigabases of sequencing data and about 84 million unique TCR sequences. The genetic ancestry cluster associated with self-reported Caucasian donors included around four fifths of the roughly 400 genotyped donors. The study aimed to test whether cataloging public T cell receptors could reveal signatures of past pathogen exposure. The study used immunosequencing to profile the T cell repertoires of about 670 subjects and linked those repertoires to cytomegalovirus serostatus. Along with the approximately 700-subject first cohort, a separate validation cohort of more than 90 different subjects was used. To predict cytomegalovirus infection status, the study combined high-throughput TCR immunosequencing, statistical association of individual TCRs with disease status, and machine learning. In a later analysis, previously published TCR beta repertoires from hundreds of donors were re-analyzed and high-resolution HLA genotyping was added so that TCR occurrence patterns could be studied. In the later analysis, no new phenotypic data were used to find candidate immune exposures; instead, reliance was placed on TCR beta sequences and their occurrence across donors. To decide whether each TCR beta V gene segment behaved as functional or pseudogenic, an earlier analysis of some 600 of the donors relied on high-throughput TCR beta sequencing. Donor age, sex, ethnicity and CMV serostatus were compiled together with the repertoire data. A later genetic analysis took genome-wide SNP genotypes for 398 of the 666 donors and used that subset as a discovery cohort. All discovery cohort repertoires had been generated on a single sequencing platform. Both class I and class II loci were covered by HLA typing, at four-digit resolution. The number of donors typed differed by locus, with 629-630 for A, B, C, DRB1 and DQB1, roughly 550 for DQA1, some 570 for DPA1, and 472 for DPB1. A handful of DR-DQ haplotypes were handled as single units for association and clustering because linkage in the cohort was strong. On average, around 200,000 unique TCR beta nucleotide sequences were sequenced per donor among 398 genotyped donors of the cohort, with roughly 20% of those sequences being non-productive.

Library preparation used the immunoSEQ multiplex PCR assay. For the multiplex PCR, a mixture combining 60 forward primers for TCR Vbeta segments and 13 reverse primers for TCR Jbeta segments was used. A multiplex PCR assay on genomic DNA amplified the CDR3 region of rearranged TCR beta genes. The Illumina HiSeq System was used to sequence the amplified TCR beta libraries as 87-base-pair reads. The published analysis was carried out like this. In a later analysis, tens of millions of unique TCR beta chains were counted across the 666 repertoires, and some 10 million of these chains were shared by at least two donors. Raw reads were error-corrected and collapsed into unique sequences with a nearest-neighbor algorithm that merged closely related sequences to remove PCR and sequencing errors. CDR3 sequences were aligned to IMGT reference sequences to assign V, D and J gene segments. For a sequence to be retained, a match of at least six nucleotides was required to both a V gene segment and a J gene segment. Rearrangements were classified as productive when the CDR3 lacked stop codons and remained in frame with V and J, and all other rearrangements were classified as non-productive. CDR3 was defined by IMGT convention, running from the second conserved V-encoded cysteine to the conserved J-encoded phenylalanine. The earlier analysis of about 610 of the donors excluded sequences that lacked an unambiguous match to a single V gene segment. In an earlier analysis of several hundred of the donors, V segments were called functional above 56.7% productive rearrangements and were called segregating when the between-donor standard deviation exceeded 5%. A statistical classification framework was developed to diagnose cytomegalovirus status using the catalog of TCR beta chain sequences. In a later analysis, TCR nucleotide sequences were compared against IMGT/GENE-DB human TR gene sequences so that V and J genes could be assigned. Using the TCRdist pipeline, a later analysis assigned CDR3 sequences along with most-parsimonious VDJ recombination scenarios. In a later analysis, each TCR beta chain was defined by its CDR3 amino acid sequence together with its V-gene family, and reads lacking a unique V-gene family were excluded. As a way to deal with suspected cross-contamination and a sequencing artifact, a later analysis dropped 500 to 700 nucleotide sequences that were highly shared and had low generation probability. For each public chain, a later analysis derived a clonal expansion index from normalized ranks of inferred template counts within each repertoire. Generation probabilities in a later analysis came from a VDJ recombination model fitted to out-of-frame rearrangements, and those results were checked against IGoR. A later analysis scored TCR-TCR, TCR-HLA and TCR-CMV co-occurrence with hypergeometric tests, applying a repertoire-size bias correction to TCR pairs. In a later analysis, false discovery rates were estimated by permuting HLA or CMV assignments 20 times. In a later analysis, co-occurring TCRs were grouped using DBSCAN, and TCRdist sequence similarity was added for clustering within HLA-allele-positive subsets. For co-occurrence clustering, repertoires with fewer than 30,000 or more than 120,000 public chains were excluded, along with several repertoires with anomalous nucleotide sharing. Imported from immuneACCESS, the table was reduced by TCRdb to in-frame sequences with V and J called. These copies leave out some clones; in studies compared against another copy, an unresolved V gene accounts for under half, and the cause of the remainder is not known. V and J calls and clone size follow that table, whereas D and trimming were derived from the DNA. This sample lists some 130,000 clones; 76% were detected once. The ten largest account for around 3.2% of the sample.

According to the germline V gene, CDR1 reads SGHTA and CDR2 reads FQGNSA. Trimming leaves V shorter by 4 bases and J shorter by 5 bases, with the junction holding 4 bases beyond the gene matches. The CDR3 covers 14 residues, taking in both the cysteine and the phenylalanine. Here the CDR3 DNA is all that survives: 42 bases in frame from base 1. Overall study results and their limits: The authors suggested that the approach could potentially be extended to other disease states and immunological phenotypes. Correlated functional status among segregating V segments might be attributable to linkage disequilibrium, but an unknown experimental factor could not be ruled out. According to a later genetic analysis, donors in an Asian-associated ancestry cluster had fewer N-insertions in productive TCRs than the roughly 700-donor mean. A cluster of highly shared sequence variants was judged likely to represent a technical artifact of the sequencing pipeline. The study listed 170 or so TCR beta chains as associated with cytomegalovirus. The earlier analysis of a few hundred of the donors excluded some 16 rarely observed V segments, including chromosome 9 orphons, because counts were too low. Immune exposure information for the cohort was limited to CMV serostatus. Roughly uniform sequencing depth across donors was assumed in presence/absence analyses, although this assumption may not hold. A later analysis reported that several top co-occurrence clusters appeared linked to parvovirus B19, influenza, CMV and Epstein-Barr virus. Only TCR beta chains were sequenced in this cohort, and the absence of alpha or paired-chain data limited detectable features. In a later genetic analysis, a missense DCLRE1C variant was associated with V-gene and J-gene trimming of TCR beta chains, and the association was replicated in an independent cohort. According to a later analysis, TCR association rates differed among HLA loci, with DRB1 alleles showing the most associated TCRs and HLA-C alleles showing the fewest. Assigning TCR associations to individual alleles was difficult when HLA alleles, especially DR and DQ, strongly co-occurred. Some IMGT-functional V segments, including TRBV6-2 and TRBV6-3, could not be told apart with the 87-base-pair reads, so those segments were excluded. In a later analysis, some 17,000 TCR beta sequences were associated with specific HLA alleles at a false discovery rate of 0.05. A further reported finding was that TCR beta sequences accurately predicted the HLA-A and HLA-B alleles for most subjects in the first cohort. A later analysis found that HLA-associated TCR beta chains were more clonally expanded and had lower generation probabilities than equally common non-associated chains. An earlier analysis of approximately 600 of the donors showed that most TCR beta V segments appeared in productive rearrangements either about 87% or about 30% of the time, which broadly matched IMGT annotations. A few of the identified cytomegalovirus-associated TCR beta chains were confirmed in vitro to be specific for cytomegalovirus antigens. According to a later analysis, most CMV-associated TCR beta chains appeared to be HLA-restricted, and the HLA associations seemed to be driven largely by CMV exposure. Across donors, most TCR sequences were observed very rarely, whereas some public TCRs were present in many individuals. Because HLA typing was unavailable for some donors at each locus, only the typed subset was used in association tests. Cytomegalovirus status was reported to be diagnosed by the classifier with high specificity and sensitivity in both the original and validation cohorts.

In regard to this clone: Its recognized antigen is unknown. No much larger clonotype is one base removed from it; base qualities were not supplied.

The cohort comprised several hundred healthy bone marrow donors. At the time of sampling, all cohort members were nominally healthy, though unrecorded immune exposures were likely present. The donor tested CMV seronegative and was one of the 352 seronegative cohort members. A peripheral blood sample was provided by each donor, and peripheral blood mononuclear cells were used for TCR beta sequencing. Genomic DNA extraction from the blood cell samples was performed with the Qiagen DNeasy Blood Extraction Kit. The TCR originated in a middle-aged man in good health and CMV-seronegative. The sample consisted of PBMCs. The chain is assembled from TRBV7-2 and TRBJ1-5; 8 bases in the junction line up with TRBD1. In nucleotides, the sequence is TGTGCCAGCAGCTCCGGACAGGGCCATCAGCCCCAGCATTTT. Protein translation: CASSSGQGHQPQHF.